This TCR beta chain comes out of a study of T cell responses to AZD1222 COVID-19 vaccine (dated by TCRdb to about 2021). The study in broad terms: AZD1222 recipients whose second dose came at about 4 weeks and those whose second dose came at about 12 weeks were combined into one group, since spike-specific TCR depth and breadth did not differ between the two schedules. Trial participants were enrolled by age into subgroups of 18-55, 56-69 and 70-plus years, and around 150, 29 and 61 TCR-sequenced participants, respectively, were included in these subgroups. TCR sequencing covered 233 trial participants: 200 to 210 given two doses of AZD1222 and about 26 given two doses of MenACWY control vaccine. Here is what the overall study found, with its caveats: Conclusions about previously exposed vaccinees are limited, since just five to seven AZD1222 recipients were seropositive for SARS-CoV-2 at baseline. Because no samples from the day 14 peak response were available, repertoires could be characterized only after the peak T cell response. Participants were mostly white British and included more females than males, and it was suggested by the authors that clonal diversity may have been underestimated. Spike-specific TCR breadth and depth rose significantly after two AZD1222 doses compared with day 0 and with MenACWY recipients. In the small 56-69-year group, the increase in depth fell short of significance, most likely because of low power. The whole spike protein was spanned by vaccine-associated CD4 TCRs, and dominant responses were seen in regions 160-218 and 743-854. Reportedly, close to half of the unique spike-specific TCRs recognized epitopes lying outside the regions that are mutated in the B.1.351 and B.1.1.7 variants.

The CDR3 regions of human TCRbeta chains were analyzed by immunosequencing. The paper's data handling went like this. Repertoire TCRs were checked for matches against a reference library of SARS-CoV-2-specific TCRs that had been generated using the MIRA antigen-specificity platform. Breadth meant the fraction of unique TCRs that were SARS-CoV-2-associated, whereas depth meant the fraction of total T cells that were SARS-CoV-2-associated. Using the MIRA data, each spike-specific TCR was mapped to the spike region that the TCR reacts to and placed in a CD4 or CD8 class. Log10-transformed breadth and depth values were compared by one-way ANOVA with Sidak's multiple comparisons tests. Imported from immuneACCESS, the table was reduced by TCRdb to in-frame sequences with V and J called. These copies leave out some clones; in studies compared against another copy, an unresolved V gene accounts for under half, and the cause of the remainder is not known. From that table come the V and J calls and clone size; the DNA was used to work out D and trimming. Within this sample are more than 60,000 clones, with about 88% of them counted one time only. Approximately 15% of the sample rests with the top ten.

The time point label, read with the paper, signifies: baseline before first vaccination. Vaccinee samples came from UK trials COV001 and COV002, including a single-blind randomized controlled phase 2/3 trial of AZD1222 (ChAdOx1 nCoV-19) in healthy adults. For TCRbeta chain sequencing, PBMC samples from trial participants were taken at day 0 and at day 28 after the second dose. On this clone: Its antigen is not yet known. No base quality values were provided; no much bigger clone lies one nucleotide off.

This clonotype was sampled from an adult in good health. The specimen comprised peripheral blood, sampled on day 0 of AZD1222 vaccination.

The nucleotides are TGTGCCAGCAGCTTAGAGCGGGCCCAAGAGACCCAGTACTTC. This yields the protein CASSLERAQETQYF. The chain links TRBV5-4 with TRBJ2-5; a tentative D call is TRBD2 (6 bases match). The trim is 2 bases for V and 1 base for J, with a gap of 9 bases between the germline ends. The CDR1 and CDR2 encoded by the germline V gene (reference sequence) are SGHNT and YYREEE. From its cysteine to its phenylalanine, the CDR3 spans 14 amino acids. The DNA shown is the 42-base CDR3, in frame from base 1.